A selection of T cell receptor beta chains follows, all from one sample in a study of identical twins. TCRdb re-called the 5' RACE reads through MiXCR, storing one row per CDR3 protein. The table includes 450,000 to 650,000 distinct CDR3 sequences, 15% detected once. These sequences were also reported in another study, on yellow fever vaccine responses in identical twins.

Sequenced: CD4+ T cells sorted from blood. These TCRs come from a woman aged 18-35 years in good health. Both conserved end residues are part of each CDR3. Each record gives: V gene, CDR3 length, D gene, CDR3 protein. The D gene is left open where the match is weak.

v_gene: TRBV12-3/TRBV12-4
len: 14
d_gene: NA
CDR3aa: CASSLEGGSNEQFF

v_gene: TRBV29-1
len: 11
d_gene: NA
CDR3aa: CSVILGGTQYF

v_gene: TRBV28
len: 14
d_gene: NA
CDR3aa: CASSFPLAKNIQYF

v_gene: TRBV7-2
len: 14
d_gene: NA
CDR3aa: CASSLDAINNEQFF

v_gene: TRBV18
len: 15
d_gene: TRBD1
CDR3aa: CASSPGTGGLTEQFF

v_gene: TRBV5-1
len: 17
d_gene: TRBD2
CDR3aa: CASSLRRESVTQETQYF

v_gene: TRBV4-1
len: 14
d_gene: TRBD1
CDR3aa: CASSQDGAGTVIRF

v_gene: TRBV19
len: 17
d_gene: TRBD2
CDR3aa: CASSIADGAGASYEQYF

v_gene: TRBV28
len: 14
d_gene: NA
CDR3aa: CASSLWGIENTIYF

v_gene: TRBV7-9
len: 15
d_gene: TRBD2
CDR3aa: CASSASGANTGELFF

v_gene: TRBV20-1
len: 11
d_gene: NA
CDR3aa: CSAHRGNEQFF

v_gene: TRBV6-1
len: 13
d_gene: NA
CDR3aa: CASSRLATDTQYF

v_gene: TRBV5-1
len: 14
d_gene: TRBD2
CDR3aa: CATASGGSTDTQYF

v_gene: TRBV18
len: 16
d_gene: NA
CDR3aa: CASSPLQGHGGYEQYF

v_gene: TRBV28
len: 12
d_gene: TRBD1
CDR3aa: CASRIQGLALFF

v_gene: TRBV12-3/TRBV12-4
len: 15
d_gene: NA
CDR3aa: CASSLHMGSGNTIYF

v_gene: TRBV20-1
len: 14
d_gene: TRBD2
CDR3aa: CSAQGLGVNNEQFF

v_gene: TRBV7-8
len: 14
d_gene: TRBD1
CDR3aa: CASTPRGLNTEAFF

v_gene: TRBV5-1
len: 13
d_gene: NA
CDR3aa: CASSLAGTDTQYF

v_gene: TRBV5-1
len: 16
d_gene: TRBD2
CDR3aa: CASSLDPAGGPDEQFF

v_gene: TRBV6-1
len: 14
d_gene: TRBD1
CDR3aa: CASSLSTGLTEAFF

v_gene: TRBV12-3/TRBV12-4
len: 12
d_gene: NA
CDR3aa: CASKRTNEKLFF

v_gene: TRBV20-1
len: 12
d_gene: NA
CDR3aa: CSASVSRETQYF

v_gene: TRBV7-3
len: 16
d_gene: NA
CDR3aa: CASSLTGGAGANVLTF

v_gene: TRBV4-1
len: 15
d_gene: NA
CDR3aa: CASSQGNQGNTEAFF

v_gene: TRBV20-1
len: 15
d_gene: TRBD2
CDR3aa: CSARGTSGRADTQYF

v_gene: TRBV20-1
len: 15
d_gene: TRBD2
CDR3aa: CSARLAGTSTDTQYF

v_gene: TRBV6-5
len: 15
d_gene: NA
CDR3aa: CASSYGTAGNTEAFF

v_gene: TRBV12-3/TRBV12-4
len: 15
d_gene: NA
CDR3aa: CASSPGRSFQEEQFF

v_gene: TRBV29-1
len: 10
d_gene: NA
CDR3aa: CSGLRGEQFF

v_gene: TRBV11-2
len: 13
d_gene: TRBD1
CDR3aa: CASSSYRGYEQYF

v_gene: TRBV3-1
len: 14
d_gene: NA
CDR3aa: CASSQGGAGQPQHF

v_gene: TRBV20-1
len: 14
d_gene: NA
CDR3aa: CSARDLAEYNEQFF

v_gene: TRBV20-1
len: 14
d_gene: NA
CDR3aa: CSAITGFYGTEAFF

v_gene: TRBV6-1
len: 14
d_gene: NA
CDR3aa: CASTQQGAGNTIYF

v_gene: TRBV6-5
len: 16
d_gene: NA
CDR3aa: CASSYLFRGGSYEQYF

v_gene: TRBV18
len: 17
d_gene: TRBD1
CDR3aa: CASSPFRDRGPNQPQHF

v_gene: TRBV6-1
len: 15
d_gene: TRBD1
CDR3aa: CASSPGQGFPGELFF

v_gene: TRBV5-5
len: 15
d_gene: NA
CDR3aa: CASSLSVSPSDGYTF

v_gene: TRBV25-1
len: 16
d_gene: NA
CDR3aa: CASSDLDTSGTDTQYF

v_gene: TRBV28
len: 15
d_gene: TRBD2
CDR3aa: CASFRAAGGTGELFF

v_gene: TRBV7-9
len: 16
d_gene: NA
CDR3aa: CASSLSGRGSYNEQFF

v_gene: TRBV20-1
len: 13
d_gene: TRBD2
CDR3aa: CSASTSGRYEQYF

v_gene: TRBV5-5
len: 14
d_gene: TRBD1
CDR3aa: CASSRPGQRETQYF

v_gene: TRBV7-2
len: 11
d_gene: NA
CDR3aa: CASSLDGLLFF

v_gene: TRBV5-1
len: 14
d_gene: NA
CDR3aa: CASKGSASTDTQYF

v_gene: TRBV6-1
len: 15
d_gene: NA
CDR3aa: CASSPIQGEGLEQYF

v_gene: TRBV7-2
len: 15
d_gene: TRBD1
CDR3aa: CASSLATGGTYEQYF

v_gene: TRBV28
len: 12
d_gene: NA
CDR3aa: CASSSPGDTQYF

v_gene: TRBV20-1
len: 13
d_gene: NA
CDR3aa: CSARGGWDEKLFF

v_gene: TRBV29-1
len: 15
d_gene: TRBD1
CDR3aa: CSVGLRDRVIDEQFF

v_gene: TRBV11-3
len: 15
d_gene: NA
CDR3aa: CASSSDLPNTGELFF

v_gene: TRBV5-1
len: 17
d_gene: NA
CDR3aa: CASSLGTAASGTDTQYF

v_gene: TRBV7-9
len: 15
d_gene: TRBD2
CDR3aa: CASSLGGFGQETQYF

v_gene: TRBV6-1
len: 15
d_gene: NA
CDR3aa: CASRLSGSGTDTQYF

v_gene: TRBV12-3/TRBV12-4
len: 16
d_gene: TRBD2
CDR3aa: CASSFWSSGPYNEQFF